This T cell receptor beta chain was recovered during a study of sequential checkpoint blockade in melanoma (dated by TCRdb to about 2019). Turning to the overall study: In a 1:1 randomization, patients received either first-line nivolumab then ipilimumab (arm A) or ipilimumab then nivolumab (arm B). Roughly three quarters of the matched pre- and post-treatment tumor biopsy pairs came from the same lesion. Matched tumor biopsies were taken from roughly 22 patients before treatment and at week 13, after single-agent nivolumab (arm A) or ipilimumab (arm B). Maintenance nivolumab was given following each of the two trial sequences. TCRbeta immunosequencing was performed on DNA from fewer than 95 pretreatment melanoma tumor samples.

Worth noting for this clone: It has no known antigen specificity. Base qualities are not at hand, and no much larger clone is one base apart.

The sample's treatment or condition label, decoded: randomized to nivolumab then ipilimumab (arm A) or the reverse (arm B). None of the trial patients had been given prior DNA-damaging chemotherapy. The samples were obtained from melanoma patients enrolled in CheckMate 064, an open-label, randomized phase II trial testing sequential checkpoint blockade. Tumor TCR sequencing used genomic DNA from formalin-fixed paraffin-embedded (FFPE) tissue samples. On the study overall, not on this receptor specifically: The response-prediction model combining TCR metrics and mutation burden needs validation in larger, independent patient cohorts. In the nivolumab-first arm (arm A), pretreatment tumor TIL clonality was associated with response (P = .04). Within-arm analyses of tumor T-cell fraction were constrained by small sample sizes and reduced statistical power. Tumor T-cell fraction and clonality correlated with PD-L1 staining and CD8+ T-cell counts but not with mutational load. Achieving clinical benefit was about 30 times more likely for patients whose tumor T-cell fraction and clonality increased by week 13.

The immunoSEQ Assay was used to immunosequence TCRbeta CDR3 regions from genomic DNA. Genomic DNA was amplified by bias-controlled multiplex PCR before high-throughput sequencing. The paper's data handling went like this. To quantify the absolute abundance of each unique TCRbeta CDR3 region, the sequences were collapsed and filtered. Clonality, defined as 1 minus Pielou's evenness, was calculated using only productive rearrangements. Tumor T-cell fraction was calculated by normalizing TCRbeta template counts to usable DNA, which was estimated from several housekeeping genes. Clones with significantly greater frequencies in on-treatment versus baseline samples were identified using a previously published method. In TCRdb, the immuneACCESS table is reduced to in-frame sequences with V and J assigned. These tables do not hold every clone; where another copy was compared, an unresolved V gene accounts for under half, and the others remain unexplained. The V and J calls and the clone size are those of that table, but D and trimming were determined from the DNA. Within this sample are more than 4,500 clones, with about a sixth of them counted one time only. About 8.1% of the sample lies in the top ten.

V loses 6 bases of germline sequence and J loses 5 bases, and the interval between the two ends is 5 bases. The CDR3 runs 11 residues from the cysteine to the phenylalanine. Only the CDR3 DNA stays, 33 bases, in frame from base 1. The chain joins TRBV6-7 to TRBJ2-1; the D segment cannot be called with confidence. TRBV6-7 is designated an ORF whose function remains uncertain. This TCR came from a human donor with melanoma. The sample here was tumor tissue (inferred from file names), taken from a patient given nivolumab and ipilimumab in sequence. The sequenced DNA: TGTGCCAGCAGCGGACACAATGAGCAGTTCTTC. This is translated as CASSGHNEQFF.